The clone carrying this T cell receptor (beta chain) was seen once. Its matching antigen is unknown. Every donor, a Caucasian adult, lived in Nashville, Tennessee. This sample is part of a study of shared clonotypes between healthy human individuals. Study observations and caveats: The small donor group covered limited genetic and exposure diversity.

The trim removed 4 bases at V and 2 bases at J, leaving 4 bases unmatched. From germline, CDR1 is MNHEY and CDR2 SMNVEV (reference sequence). This CDR3 comprises 15 residues. Study processing details: Because ImmunoSEQ provided only junction sequences with no quality scores, the filtering differed. Clones were sequenced by immunoSEQ multiplex PCR, and TCRdb holds only the in-frame ones, with some missing. V, J and clone size were drawn from that table, and D and trimming were deduced from the DNA. Of about 380,000 clones listed, about 97% are singletons. The rearrangement links TRBV27 to TRBJ2-7, with TRBD1 identical over 11 bases. The TCR originated in a man aged 25 to 40 in good health. The sample comprised memory CD8+ T cells sorted from blood. Subset defined: CD45RO+ cells pooled with CCR7-negative TemRA cells. Written as DNA, the CDR3 is TGTGCCAGCAGTTCACCGGGACAGGGGGCCTACGAGCAGTACTTC. Translating it yields CASSSPGQGAYEQYF.